This T cell receptor (beta chain) originates from a study of cytomegalovirus exposure and HLA in healthy donors. Study-level background: Earlier, fewer than 130 million unique TCR beta sequences were recovered from roughly 200 million T cells by an analysis. Overall study findings and caveats: Sequencing depth roughly uniform across donors was assumed in presence/absence analyses. Highly shared sequence variants in one cluster were likely a sequencing artifact. Common viral pathogens were later found to be apparently linked to several of the most significant clusters.

Use of 60 Vbeta and 13 Jbeta primers characterized the PCR. TCRdb's copy holds only in-frame clones and misses some; the assay was immunoSEQ multiplex PCR. The sample gives roughly 130,000 clones, over 75% of which show up once; roughly 10% is in the top ten. Details on this clone: The antigen remains unidentified.

Germline assignment: CDR1 SGHRS and CDR2 YFSETQ. CDR3 length equals 14 residues. V gave up 0 bases and J gave up 4 bases; unmatched junction bases: 0. The sequence derives from a woman aged 45-65 years in good health and CMV-seropositive. The V gene is TRBV5-1, the J gene TRBJ2-1, with 8 bases matching TRBD1. Input material: PBMCs. CDR3 amino acids: CASSLGDRYNEQFF. The CDR3 DNA is TGCGCCAGCAGCTTGGGGGACAGGTACAATGAGCAGTTCTTC.